This TCR beta chain was profiled in a study of radiotherapy plus CTLA-4 blockade in lung cancer (dated by TCRdb to 2017 to 2018). General notes on the study: Objective responses were observed in 18% of enrolled patients, and disease control was achieved in 25% to 40%. The paper's findings and limits, for the study overall: After treatment with radiotherapy and ipilimumab, TCR clones that originated in tumors expanded in peripheral blood. Early dynamic changes in blood T cell clones, together with increased serum interferon-beta after radiation, were reported as the strongest predictors of response.

The study evaluated CTLA-4 blockade (ipilimumab) given together with focal radiation therapy in patients who had chemo-refractory metastatic non-small-cell lung cancer. Taken from cysteine to phenylalanine, the CDR3 has 15 residues. The kept DNA is CDR3 alone, 45 bases in frame from the first base. CDR1 and CDR2 are read off the germline V gene as SGHAT and FQNNGV. V loses 5 bases, J loses 7 bases, and the germline ends lie 15 bases apart. About this clone itself: Its antigen remains undetermined. Qualities for individual bases were not recorded, and no much larger clone is one base off.

The library was made by the immunoSEQ multiplex PCR assay. The immuneACCESS repertoire file appears here via TCRdb, limited to in-frame rearrangements. These files lack a portion of the clones; in checked studies, under half of the deficit traces to unresolved V genes, and the cause of the others is not known. Counted in this sample were about 80,000 clones; 78% of them appeared once. Together, the top ten hold approximately 24% of the sample. The sequence was obtained from a human donor with non-small cell lung cancer whose response to radiotherapy plus ipilimumab could not be evaluated. Some clones in this sample may be carry-over from other donors' samples. The V gene is TRBV11-2 and the J gene is TRBJ1-6; TRBD1 is perhaps the D gene, given 5 matching bases. The sequencing here drew on peripheral blood, taken from a patient treated with radiotherapy plus ipilimumab. The CDR3 in this case is CASSPGFGRNSPLHF. The bases are TGTGCCAGCAGCCCAGGGTTCGGGCGGAATTCACCCCTCCACTTT.